Listed below are T cell receptor beta chains from one sample, sequenced in a study of blood T cells in healthy people across ages. TCRdb re-called the 5' RACE reads with MiXCR, one entry per CDR3 protein. The sample yields about 640,000 distinct CDR3 sequences, 45% to 65% seen once. Sequenced: blood. Receptor source: a man aged 55 to 69 in good health. Each CDR3 is given with its conserved first and last residue. The order of the fields is clone size, J gene, V gene, D gene, CDR3 protein, CDR3 DNA. D genes are given only for firm matches. Not all rows give a size; the values are once, few, many and, for expanded clones, a class.

>once|TRBJ1-4|TRBV6-5|-
CASSYDRVNEKLFF
TGTGCCAGCAGTTACGACAGAGTTAATGAAAAACTGTTTTTT
>once|TRBJ1-4|TRBV20-1|TRBD1
CSAPAPGTANEKLFF
TGCAGTGCCCCAGCCCCCGGGACAGCTAATGAAAAACTGTTTTTT
>-|TRBJ1-6|TRBV2|-
CASSEGPPLHF
TGTGCCAGCAGTGAAGGGCCACCCCTCCACTTT
>-|TRBJ2-5|TRBV20-1|TRBD1
CSASVVGGAGETQYF
TGCAGTGCCTCGGTCGTAGGGGGCGCAGGGGAGACCCAGTACTTC
>-|TRBJ2-7|TRBV6-1|-
CASSEGHSLSYEQYF
TGTGCCAGCAGTGAAGGACACTCCCTCTCCTACGAGCAGTACTTC
>-|TRBJ2-2|TRBV9|-
CASSVGLWTGELFF
TGTGCCAGCAGCGTAGGGCTGTGGACCGGGGAGCTGTTTTTT
>-|TRBJ1-2|TRBV7-9|-
CASIEGGGRGYTF
TGTGCCAGCATCGAGGGGGGGGGTAGAGGCTACACCTTC
>few|TRBJ2-1|TRBV3-1|-
CASSQGFGAGKQFF
TGTGCCAGCAGCCAAGGGTTTGGGGCGGGGAAGCAGTTCTTC
>-|TRBJ2-5|TRBV3-1|-
CASSQRGAKETQYF
TGTGCCAGCAGCCAACGAGGGGCGAAAGAGACCCAGTACTTC
>few|TRBJ1-1|TRBV28|-
CASSPPQGTVGTEAFF
TGTGCCAGCAGTCCCCCACAGGGAACAGTGGGCACTGAAGCTTTCTTT
>-|TRBJ2-5|TRBV3-1|-
CASSQAAGEGTQYF
TGTGCCAGCAGCCAAGCCGCAGGGGAGGGGACCCAGTACTTC
>many|TRBJ2-7|TRBV6-2/TRBV6-3|-
CASSSPSQGTYEQYF
TGTGCCAGCAGTTCCCCCAGCCAGGGGACCTACGAGCAGTACTTC
>-|TRBJ2-1|TRBV7-2|TRBD1
CASSLGTGRSNEQFF
TGTGCCAGCAGCTTAGGGACAGGGCGAAGCAATGAGCAGTTCTTC
>-|TRBJ2-1|TRBV27|-
CASSTRTVNEQFF
TGTGCCAGCAGCACAAGGACAGTCAATGAGCAGTTCTTC
>-|TRBJ1-2|TRBV5-1|-
CASSDDPGYYGYTF
TGCGCCAGCAGCGACGACCCGGGGTACTATGGCTACACCTTC
>-|TRBJ1-2|TRBV5-1|-
CASSPSADGYTF
TGCGCCAGCAGTCCCTCGGCGGATGGCTACACCTTC
>-|TRBJ2-1|TRBV12-3/TRBV12-4|TRBD1
CTSRPGQARGSSYNEQFF
TGTACCAGCCGACCGGGACAGGCCCGGGGGAGCTCCTACAATGAGCAGTTCTTC
>-|TRBJ2-1|TRBV5-1|-
CASSLESGAYNEQFF
TGCGCCAGCAGCTTGGAGTCGGGGGCCTACAATGAGCAGTTCTTC
>-|TRBJ2-1|TRBV5-4|TRBD1
CASSIPDRGIGNEQFF
TGTGCCAGCAGCATCCCGGACAGGGGGATTGGCAATGAGCAGTTCTTC
>many|TRBJ2-5|TRBV20-1|-
CSAGRETQYF
TGCAGTGCTGGACGGGAGACCCAGTACTTC
>-|TRBJ1-2|TRBV20-1|-
CSARRPVGYTF
TGCAGTGCTCGTCGGCCGGTTGGCTACACCTTC
>-|TRBJ2-5|TRBV25-1|-
CASSDLGHLYQETQYF
TGTGCCAGCAGTGATTTGGGACACCTCTACCAAGAGACCCAGTACTTC
>-|TRBJ1-2|TRBV5-1|-
CASSLSPETNYGYTF
TGCGCCAGCAGCTTGAGCCCAGAAACTAACTATGGCTACACCTTC
>-|TRBJ1-2|TRBV5-6|-
CASSPPGQPAASYTF
TGTGCCAGCAGCCCCCCGGGGCAGCCTGCCGCGAGCTACACCTTC
>-|TRBJ2-5|TRBV7-2|TRBD1
CASSLEVGTGPQETQYF
TGTGCCAGCAGCTTAGAGGTGGGGACAGGGCCTCAAGAGACCCAGTACTTC
>-|TRBJ2-1|TRBV6-4|-
CASSAQPGDGYYNEQFF
TGTGCCAGCAGTGCCCAACCGGGGGACGGGTACTACAATGAGCAGTTCTTC
>-|TRBJ2-5|TRBV21-1|-
CASSKRPGQQETQYF
TGTGCCAGCAGCAAACGGCCCGGCCAACAAGAGACCCAGTACTTC
>-|TRBJ2-7|TRBV6-1|TRBD1
CASIQSRGSYEQYF
TGTGCCAGCATCCAAAGCAGGGGGTCCTACGAGCAGTACTTC
>many|TRBJ2-6|TRBV2|-
CASSGANVLTF
TGTGCCAGCTCTGGGGCCAACGTCCTGACTTTC
>few|TRBJ1-6|TRBV20-1|-
CSAPGSPAGGWNSPLHF
TGCAGTGCTCCGGGGAGCCCGGCAGGCGGGTGGAATTCACCCCTCCACTTT
>-|TRBJ2-1|TRBV6-6|TRBD1
CASSSRDRSNEQFF
TGTGCCAGCAGTAGCCGGGACAGATCAAATGAGCAGTTCTTC
>-|TRBJ2-3|TRBV6-2/TRBV6-3|TRBD2
CASSSAGTSTTDTQYF
TGTGCCAGCAGTTCTGCTGGGACTAGCACCACAGATACGCAGTATTTT
>-|TRBJ2-7|TRBV6-1|-
CASSEANFREQYF
TGTGCCAGCAGTGAAGCCAACTTTAGGGAGCAGTACTTC
>few|TRBJ2-4|TRBV4-2|-
CASSQTERDKNIQYF
TGTGCCAGCAGCCAAACAGAACGGGACAAAAACATTCAGTACTTC
>-|TRBJ2-1|TRBV5-5|TRBD2
CASSLVAGTAGEQFF
TGTGCCAGCAGCTTGGTAGCGGGAACCGCGGGGGAGCAGTTCTTC
>-|TRBJ2-3|TRBV6-6|-
CASGYGAPSTDTQYF
TGTGCCAGCGGTTATGGGGCACCGAGCACAGATACGCAGTATTTT
>once|TRBJ2-3|TRBV3-1|TRBD2
CASSQDRDYPTDTQYF
TGTGCCAGCAGCCAAGATCGGGACTACCCCACAGATACGCAGTATTTT